This TCR beta chain was obtained from a study of blood T cell repertoires in COVID-19. The wider study: COVID-19 samples collected from the United States, Italy and Spain covered acute and convalescent phases. PBMCs, B-cell-depleted T cells, or T cells were the source of the cDNA or gDNA that made up the material.

Methods used by the authors: Amplification from reference gene primers served as the basis for estimated nucleated cell counts. Here immunoSEQ multiplex PCR was the method, and the copy in TCRdb shows in-frame clones only, minus some. V, J and clone size derive from that table, while D and trimming were established from the DNA sequence. The sample carries 250,000 to 350,000 clones, 87% recorded once. CDR3 length: 15 residues. Germline CDR1 reads SGDLS; CDR2 reads YYNGEE. V was shortened by 3 bases and J by 1 base, with 13 bases between the two germline ends. The chain links TRBV9 to TRBJ1-1, with D tentatively TRBD1 (6 bases). The TCR was taken from a woman aged 45-59 years who had recovered from COVID-19. Material: peripheral blood. The DNA of the CDR3 is TGTGCCAGCAGCGCACAGGGTTCGGCGAACACTGAAGCTTTCTTT. Protein product: CASSAQGSANTEAFF.